The 32 T cell receptor beta chains below were found in one sample sequenced in a study of tumor-infiltrating lymphocytes in primary liver carcinoma. Priming with a constant-region primer yielded TCR beta cDNA from roughly 0.45 ug total RNA. Sequencing libraries for TCR beta derived from three nested multiplex PCR rounds that used slightly modified ARM-PCR. The opening two PCR rounds, about 11 cycles each, paired TRBV1-TRBV30 forward primers with a C-beta reverse primer. TCRdb passed the multiplex PCR reads through MiXCR, listing each CDR3 protein once. Here the sample spans approximately 330,000 distinct CDR3 sequences, 65% being singletons. Alongside blood RNA obtained from unsorted whole blood, germline DNA was also extracted. The source material was peripheral blood. The receptor set was obtained from a man in his forties with primary liver carcinoma and hepatitis B virus infection.

This clonotype was observed at least ten times. The genes are TRBV5-4 and TRBJ2-6, with a tentative D call TRBD2 (5 bases). The germline V and J ends were trimmed by 4 bases and 1 base, with 9 bases remaining between them. From germline, CDR1 is SGHNT and CDR2 YYREEE (reference sequence). This CDR3 contains 15 residues. The CDR3 coding sequence is TGTGCCAGCAGCAGGCGGGTTTCTGGGGCCAACGTCCTGACTTTC. Its protein is CASSRRVSGANVLTF.

Notes on this clonotype: Its ends do not fully match the called genes, so a read error is possible. The chain joins TRBV11-2 to TRBJ2-1; perhaps TRBD2 as D (6 bases). The CDR3 contains 15 residues. The germline V gene has CDR1 SGHAT and CDR2 FQNNGV. Written as DNA, the CDR3 is TGTGCCAGCAGCCCGAGATATGGGACTGGCGGTGAGCAGTTATTC. It is translated as CASSPRYGTGGEQLF.

A remark on this clonotype: A much larger clone is a single base away; this may be a read error. This sequence joins TRBV6-5 and TRBJ2-3, with D perhaps matching TRBD1 (5 bases). The CDR3 runs 13 residues. Per germline, CDR1 MNHEY and CDR2 SVGAGI. The CDR3 region has the DNA TGTGCCAGCAGTCTCGACAGCACAGATATGCAGTATTTT. The encoded protein is CASSLDSTDMQYF.

Note on this clonotype: A read error may account for a junction end that differs from germline. The gene calls are TRBV11-2 and TRBJ1-1; D call uncertain. This CDR3 is built from 14 residues. Germline values: CDR1 SGHAT, CDR2 FQNNGV. This CDR3 is CASSLDGVSIEAFF. CDR3 in DNA: TGTGCCAGTAGCTTAGATGGGGTTTCCATTGAAGCTTTCTTT.

The chain uses TRBV6-4 and TRBJ2-1, with TRBD2 identical over 11 bases. The CDR3 covers 14 residues. V lost 6 bases and J lost 7; bases outside the gene matches: 5. Germline assignment: CDR1 MRHNA and CDR2 SNTAGT. CDR3 coding DNA: TGTGCCAGCAGCGGGACTAGCGGTCATAATGAGCAGTTCTTC. It is translated as CASSGTSGHNEQFF.

J is TRBJ1-5 and V is TRBV28, with D possibly TRBD1 on 6 matching bases. CDR3 length equals 15 residues. Germline V gene data show CDR1 as MDHEN and CDR2 as SYDVKM. V lost 7 bases and J 5 bases, leaving 18 bases between the germline ends. The CDR3 DNA reads TGTGCCAGCATAGAAGGGGACAATTCGGATCAGCCCCAGCATTTT. The encoded protein is CASIEGDNSDQPQHF.

The V and J genes are TRBV5-1 and TRBJ1-4, with D maybe TRBD1 (5 bases). There are 14 residues in the CDR3. Trimming shortened V by 4 bases and J by 8 bases, and 15 bases separated the two germline ends. The germline CDR1 and CDR2 sequences are SGHRS and YFSETQ. The CDR3 DNA sequence: TGCGCCAGCAGCGTGATGGGGGTTTCCGAAAAACTGTTTTTT. Translated: CASSVMGVSEKLFF. Complete variable domain (other parts from reference TRBV5-1 and TRBJ1-4): KAGVTQTPRYLIKTRGQQVTLSCSPISGHRSVSWYQQTPGQGLQFLFEYFSETQRNKGNFPGRFSGRQFSNSRSEMNVSTLELGDSALYLCASSVMGVSEKLFFGSGTQLSVL.

To note about this clonotype: A clone one base away is much larger, so this may be a read error. This chain connects TRBV6-6 to TRBJ1-2; D gene ambiguous. The V gene's germline CDR1 is MNHNY and CDR2 SVGAGI (reference sequence). The CDR3 contains 13 residues. V lost 3 bases to trimming and J lost 10 bases, with 15 bases between them. CDR3 coding DNA: TGTGCCAGCAGTTATCCGGGCCTGTGGGACTACACCTTC. It specifies CASSYPGLWDYTF.

Comment on this clonotype: Since the CDR3 does not end with the conserved phenylalanine or tryptophan, this likely comes from a read error. The V call is TRBV11-2, the J call TRBJ2-1, with 7 positions matching TRBD1. Germline V gene lookup returns CDR1 SGHAT and CDR2 FQNNGV. CDR3 length: 15 amino acids. V lost 4 bases, J lost 3 bases, and 6 bases stayed unmatched. The CDR3 region is CASSSPGQVYNEQFL. The CDR3 coding sequence is TGTGCCAGCAGCTCCCCAGGACAGGTCTACAATGAGCAGTTCTTA.

This clonotype showed up many times. The chain employs TRBV4-2 and TRBJ2-1, with 11 bases identical to TRBD2. The CDR3 spans 14 residues. CDR1 LGHNA and CDR2 YNFKEQ come from the germline V gene. V lost 4 bases to trimming and J lost 7 bases; unmatched junction nucleotides: 3. The CDR3 region is CASSRSGGGNEQFF. The CDR3 region has the DNA TGTGCCAGCAGCCGTAGCGGGGGGGGGAATGAGCAGTTCTTC.

On this clonotype itself: A junction boundary mismatches the germline segment, possibly from a read error. The chain carries TRBV11-2 and TRBJ1-2; D perhaps matches TRBD1 (5 bases). Per the germline V gene, CDR1 is SGHAT and CDR2 is FQNNGV. This CDR3 has 16 amino acids. This CDR3 reads CTSSPPGPRANYGYTF. Written as DNA, the CDR3 is TGTACCAGCAGCCCTCCCGGACCCAGGGCTAACTATGGCTACACCTTC.

Regarding this clonotype: A much larger clone sits a single nucleotide away, making a read error possible. This sequence joins TRBV13 and TRBJ2-5; 8 bases map to TRBD2. Germline CDR1 PRHDT, CDR2 FYEKMQ (reference sequence). V lost 2 bases to trimming and J lost 5 bases; unmatched junction nucleotides: 13. The CDR3 is 17 amino acids. The CDR3, as DNA: TGTGCCAGCAGCTTATGGACGGGAGGGCCCGCCAGGGAGACCCAGTACTTC. Protein: CASSLWTGGPARETQYF. The entire variable domain, with the rest obtained from reference TRBV13 and TRBJ2-5, is as follows: AAGVIQSPRHLIKEKRETATLKCYPIPRHDTVYWYQQGPGQDPQFLISFYEKMQSDKGSIPDRFSAQQFSDYHSELNMSSLELGDSALYFCASSLWTGGPARETQYFGPGTRLLVL.

Remarks on this clonotype: Since a much larger clone is just one base distant, this may be a read error. It is likely a read error, because the conserved phenylalanine at the end of the CDR3 is missing. The DNA is left out, because the CDR3 cannot be placed on it with certainty; the CDR3 is given as TCRdb lists it. The chain couples TRBV12-3 or TRBV12-4 to TRBJ1-1; the table calls TRBD1, which could not be checked here. A total of 12 residues make up the CDR3, ends included. The CDR3 protein is CASSPGGYRGFL.

This chain joins TRBV13 and TRBJ1-1; a possible D gene is TRBD1 (5 bases). CDR1 PRHDT and CDR2 FYEKMQ come from the germline V gene (reference sequence). The CDR3 runs to 15 residues. Between the trimmed V and J ends, which lost 4 bases and 5 bases, there was a span of 17 bases. This CDR3 reads CASSYDSGRRTEAFF. The CDR3 nucleotides are TGTGCCAGCAGCTACGATTCGGGGCGGAGGACTGAAGCTTTCTTT.

This clonotype has just a few counts. The junction departs from germline at one end; a sequencing error may be responsible. The chain employs TRBV10-3 and TRBJ1-2; D perhaps matches TRBD1 (5 bases). CDR3 size: 14 residues. Germline assignment: CDR1 ENHRY and CDR2 SYGVKD. The DNA of the CDR3 is TGTGCCATCAATGAGTCAGGGTCTGGCTATGGCTACACCTTC. Translating it yields CAINESGSGYGYTF.

The chain is built from TRBV5-4 and TRBJ1-4; maybe TRBD1 (5 bases). The V and J ends lost 4 bases and 10 bases respectively, with 17 bases between them. The CDR3 covers 14 residues. Germline V gene lookup returns CDR1 SGHNT and CDR2 YYREEE (reference sequence). CDR3 loop: CASSLPDREGKLFF. The CDR3 DNA sequence: TGTGCCAGCAGCCTACCAGACAGAGAGGGAAAACTGTTTTTT. The complete variable domain, with remaining parts taken from reference TRBV5-4 and TRBJ1-4, reads ETGVTQSPTHLIKTRGQQVTLRCSSQSGHNTVSWYQQALGQGPQFIFQYYREEENGRGNFPPRFSGLQFPNYSSELNVNALELDDSALYLCASSLPDREGKLFFGSGTQLSVL.

This clonotype was observed a handful of times. This CDR3 reads CASGLTGNVYGYTF. DNA of the CDR3: TGTGCTAGTGGTTTAACCGGGAATGTCTATGGCTACACCTTC. The chain is built from TRBV12-5 and TRBJ1-2, with no clear D. Per germline, CDR1 LGHNT and CDR2 FRNRAP. Trimming stripped 3 bases from V and 4 bases from J, with 12 bases between. The CDR3 is made up of 14 amino acids.

This clonotype came up many times. The chain combines TRBV4-3 with TRBJ2-3, with 11 positions matching TRBD2. This CDR3 has 18 residues. CDR1 and CDR2 from the germline V gene are LGHNA and YSLEER. V lost 5 bases and J lost 0; bases outside the gene matches: 10. CDR3 sequence reads: CASSSSRTSGLSTDTQYF. The CDR3 DNA reads as TGCGCCAGCAGCTCTAGCCGGACTAGCGGGCTTAGCACAGATACGCAGTATTTT.

This clonotype was seen only a few times. V is TRBV6-6 and J is TRBJ2-3, with TRBD2 as a possible D gene (6 bases). There are 15 residues in the CDR3. CDR1 and CDR2 from the germline V gene are MNHNY and SVGAGI (reference sequence). The CDR3: CTSSPFSPQSDTQYF. The CDR3 DNA is TGTACTAGCAGTCCTTTTAGCCCCCAGAGTGATACGCAGTATTTT.

Worth noting for this clonotype: At one of its ends the junction is not consistent with the germline gene, which may arise from a read error. J is TRBJ2-1 and V is TRBV29-1; 7 bases are shared with TRBD1. The germline gives CDR1 SQVTM, CDR2 ANQGSEA. This CDR3 contains 14 residues. The CDR3 DNA sequence: TGCAGCATTGGTGCAGGACAGGCCTACAATGAGCAATTCTTC. This encodes CSIGAGQAYNEQFF.

The rearrangement joins TRBV19 to TRBJ1-2, with a weak D call TRBD1 (5 bases). The CDR3 has 15 amino acids. Germline V gives CDR1 LNHDA, CDR2 SQIVND (reference sequence). V dropped 7 bases and J dropped 4 bases, with 19 bases sitting between them. CDR3 in DNA: TGTGCCAGTACTACGAAGGCTGGGGACTTCTATGGCTACACCTTC. Protein sequence: CASTTKAGDFYGYTF.

The V call is TRBV11-2, the J call TRBJ2-7, with D possibly matching TRBD2 (6 bases). The germline V gene has CDR1 SGHAT and CDR2 FQNNGV. Trimming shortened V by 2 bases and J by 6 bases, and 17 bases separated the two germline ends. This CDR3 comprises 15 residues. This chain's CDR3 is CASSLFSGTGTEQYF. The CDR3 DNA reads as TGTGCCAGCAGCTTATTCTCCGGGACTGGGACCGAGCAGTACTTC.

Comments on this clonotype: At one boundary the junction diverges from the germline segment, which might be a read error. The CDR3 DNA reads as TGTGCCAGCAGAGGACAGATGGACACTGAAGTTTTCTTT. It specifies CASRGQMDTEVFF. The rearrangement joins TRBV25-1 to TRBJ1-1; D perhaps matches TRBD1 (6 bases). The germline CDR1 and CDR2 sequences are MGHDK and SYGVNS. The CDR3 totals 13 residues.

V and J are TRBV28 and TRBJ2-3; D perhaps matches TRBD2 (5 bases). V gave up 8 bases and J gave up 1 base, with 19 bases separating them. The CDR3 contains 16 residues. CDR1 is MDHEN, CDR2 SYDVKM, per germline. The CDR3 here is CASVPTGIHRTDTQYF. The CDR3 DNA reads as TGTGCCAGCGTGCCAACCGGGATCCATCGCACAGATACGCAGTATTTT.

This clonotype was detected many times. V gene TRBV6-1 combines with J gene TRBJ1-1; no reliable D call. Per the germline V gene, CDR1 is MNHNS and CDR2 is SASEGT. The CDR3 is 15 residues long. V was cut by 3 bases and J by 0 bases, with 11 bases left in between. The CDR3 DNA reads TGTGCCAGCAGTGAGTATAGGGTGATGAACACTGAAGCTTTCTTT. Protein product: CASSEYRVMNTEAFF.

Remarks on this clonotype: A read error may explain this, as a much larger clone is one base away. V is TRBV28 and J is TRBJ2-7; TRBD1 matches at 12 bases. This CDR3 is built from 15 residues. Germline CDR1 reads MDHEN; CDR2 reads SYDVKM. Written as DNA, the CDR3 is TGTGCCGGCAGGGGAGGGACAGGGGGCACTTACGAGCAGTACTTC. Residues: CAGRGGTGGTYEQYF. Complete variable domain (other parts from reference TRBV28 and TRBJ2-7): DVKVTQSSRYLVKRTGEKVFLECVQDMDHENMFWYRQDPGLGLRLIYFSYDVKMKEKGDIPEGYSVSREKKERFSLILESASTNQTSMYLCAGRGGTGGTYEQYFGPGTRLTVT.

As regards this clonotype: One base away lies a much larger clone, so this may be a sequencing read error. This chain connects TRBV5-5 to TRBJ2-7; TRBD2 matches 7 bases. V lost 2 bases, J lost 5 bases, and 1 base stayed unmatched. The V gene's germline CDR1 is SGHKS and CDR2 YYEKEE (reference sequence). The CDR3 has 12 amino acids. The chain's CDR3 is CASSFRGDEQYF. The CDR3 DNA follows: TGTGCCAGCAGCTTTCGGGGGGACGAGCAGTACTTC.

This clonotype was seen once. This CDR3 fails to terminate in the conserved phenylalanine or tryptophan, so it likely reflects a read error. V is TRBV11-2 and J is TRBJ2-7; D is unresolved. The CDR3 has 12 amino acids. V lost 2 bases and J lost 3, with 5 bases in between. Germline lookup yields CDR1 SGHAT and CDR2 FQNNGV. CDR3 sequence: CASSLNGYEQYS. The CDR3 region has the DNA TGTGCCAGCAGCTTAAATGGCTACGAGCAGTACTCC.

In regard to this clonotype: A much larger clone differs from this one at a single base, so this may be a read error. As the CDR3 is not closed by the conserved phenylalanine or tryptophan, this likely results from a read error. This sequence joins TRBV29-1 and TRBJ2-3; 7 bases match TRBD2. The V and J ends lost 8 bases and 5 bases, in that order; junction bases with no gene match: 16. CDR3 length: 15 residues. The germline V gene encodes CDR1 SQVTM and CDR2 ANQGSEA. CDR3 amino acids: CSPLLGGRDLDTQYC. CDR3 nucleotides: TGCAGCCCTTTGCTGGGTGGGAGGGACTTAGATACGCAGTATTGT.

To note about this clonotype: The junction departs from the called germline gene at one end, perhaps through a read error. The gene calls are TRBV11-2 and TRBJ2-5; 8 bases align to TRBD2. The CDR3 sequence is 17 residues long. Germline values: CDR1 SGHAT, CDR2 FQNNGV. The CDR3 region has the DNA TGTGCCAGCAGCCCCATTTGGGGAGCGGGAGACGGTGAGACTCAGTACTTC. Its translation: CASSPIWGAGDGETQYF. The whole variable domain, filled in from reference TRBV11-2 and TRBJ2-5, reads EAGVAQSPRYKIIEKRQSVAFWCNPISGHATLYWYQQILGQGPKLLIQFQNNGVVDDSQLPKDRFSAERLKGVDSTLKIQPAKLEDSAVYLCASSPIWGAGDGETQYFGPGTRLLVL.

A word on this clonotype: Because the CDR3 is missing its conserved closing phenylalanine or tryptophan, this is likely a read error. This rearrangement joins TRBV11-2 to TRBJ1-5; unclear D gene. The V gene's germline CDR1 is SGHAT and CDR2 FQNNGV. There are 15 residues in the CDR3. CDR3 sequence reads: CASSLSGGLVQSQHL. As DNA, the CDR3 is TGTGCCAGCAGCTTAAGTGGTGGGCTTGTTCAGTCCCAGCATCTT.

This clonotype was seen ten or more times. V is TRBV6-1 and J is TRBJ2-1; 11 nucleotides agree with TRBD2. CDR3 length: 14 residues. Germline CDR1 MNHNS, CDR2 SASEGT. The V gene end was trimmed by 7 bases and the J gene end by 3 bases; junction bases not matched to a gene: 2. The CDR3 sequence: CASILAGGYNEQFF. In DNA form, the CDR3 reads TGTGCCAGCATCCTAGCGGGAGGCTACAATGAGCAGTTCTTC.